The 20 T cell receptor beta chains listed next were all sequenced from one sample in a study of beta chain features in type 1 diabetes. Study results and caveats: All four CD4+ subsets from Type 1 diabetes patients carried moderately but significantly shorter TCRB CDR3s.

Every bit of the isolated RNA underwent reverse transcription, so sequencing read expressed TCRB transcripts. Generated by immunoSEQ multiplex PCR, the TCRdb table keeps only in-frame clones and is missing some. The profile shows around 310,000 clones, around an eighth of them singletons. For these receptors, no antigen is known. Source material: naive CD4+ T cells from blood. All receptors come from a woman younger than 30 with type 1 diabetes.

This clone was counted a few times. The rearrangement joins TRBV18 to TRBJ1-1; tentative D call: TRBD1 (5 bases). V dropped 6 bases and J dropped 0 bases, with 11 bases sitting between them. Germline CDR1 is KGHSH and CDR2 is LQKENI. The CDR3 has 14 amino acids. CDR3 in DNA: TGTGCCAGCTCCTCGACAGATTTGAACACTGAAGCTTTCTTT. It encodes CASSSTDLNTEAFF.

The CDR3 here is CASSLLADGELFF. CDR3 sequence (DNA): TGCGCCAGCAGCTTACTAGCGGACGGGGAGCTGTTTTTT. The chain has TRBV5-1 and TRBJ2-2; TRBD2 aligns across 8 bases. V was pared by 2 bases and J by 7 bases, with 1 base of the junction left unmatched. Germline V gene data show CDR1 as SGHRS and CDR2 as YFSETQ. This CDR3 spans 13 amino acids.

A note on this clone: The same CDR3 arises from other DNA sequences in this sample as well. The chain carries TRBV30 and TRBJ2-5; perhaps TRBD1 as D (6 bases). The V and J ends lost 0 bases and 7 bases respectively, with 6 bases between them. CDR1 is GTSNPN, CDR2 SVGIG, per germline (reference sequence). The CDR3 length is 11 residues. The CDR3 protein is CAWSVGGTQYF. In nucleotides, the CDR3 is TGTGCCTGGAGTGTAGGGGGGACCCAGTACTTC.

The J gene is TRBJ1-1, the V gene TRBV10-3; TRBD1 is a possible D gene (5 bases). V was trimmed by 6 bases and J by 2 bases, leaving 10 bases between them. Germline values: CDR1 ENHRY, CDR2 SYGVKD. CDR3 size: 13 residues. The DNA of the CDR3 is TGTGCCATCAGATCGACAGAAAACACTGAAGCTTTCTTT. Protein sequence: CAIRSTENTEAFF.

The sample holds a few counts of this clone. The gene calls are TRBV19 and TRBJ1-2, with TRBD1 matching 8 bases. The CDR3 covers 14 residues. In germline, CDR1 is LNHDA, CDR2 SQIVND (reference sequence). Losses at the gene ends were 9 bases for V and 2 bases for J; bases not matched to a gene: 8. The CDR3 loop reads CASGQGGSNYGYTF. Here the CDR3 DNA reads TGTGCCAGCGGACAGGGAGGTTCGAACTATGGCTACACCTTC.

The chain links TRBV23-1 to TRBJ2-1; 13 bases agree with TRBD2. Being an ORF, TRBV23-1 has a function that is uncertain. The CDR3 runs 15 residues. J was trimmed by 4 bases and V by 7 bases; bases with no gene match: 4. CDR3 DNA sequence: TGCGCCAGCACCGGACTAGCGGGAGATTACAATGAGCAGTTCTTC. As protein: CASTGLAGDYNEQFF.

This clone was counted a few times. The chain joins TRBV20-1 to TRBJ2-3, with TRBD2 as a possible D gene (6 bases). In germline, CDR1 is DFQATT, CDR2 SNEGSKA (reference sequence). This CDR3 has 10 amino acids. V lost 3 bases to trimming and J lost 8 bases, with 6 bases between them. The CDR3, as DNA: TGCAGTGCTAGGGGGGGTACGCAGTATTTT. Its protein product is CSARGGTQYF.

The V gene is TRBV19, the J gene TRBJ2-3; 10 nucleotides align to TRBD2. CDR3 length equals 18 residues. The V segment lost 5 bases and the J segment 6 bases; nucleotides outside the gene matches: 17. Germline CDR1 LNHDA, CDR2 SQIVND (reference sequence). CDR3 region: CASSASSGTSASMDTQYF. As DNA, the CDR3 is TGTGCCAGTAGTGCCTCTTCCGGGACTAGCGCGTCTATGGATACGCAGTATTTT.

This clone occurred a few times. The chain has TRBV5-1 and TRBJ2-3; 11 nucleotides agree with TRBD1. CDR3 length: 15 residues. V lost 3 bases and J lost 4; bases outside the gene matches: 4. Germline assignment: CDR1 SGHRS and CDR2 YFSETQ. Written as DNA, the CDR3 is TGCGCCAGCAGCTACGGGACAGGGGGACCAGATACGCAGTATTTT. Protein sequence: CASSYGTGGPDTQYF.

This clone was detected only a few times. This rearrangement joins TRBV18 to TRBJ2-7, with 7 bases aligning to TRBD1. V lost 6 bases and J lost 5; bases outside the gene matches: 10. This CDR3 region has 14 residues. Germline loops: CDR1 KGHSH, CDR2 LQKENI. CDR3 nucleotides: TGTGCCAGCTCTCTGACTCTACAGGGGAACGAGCAGTACGTC. Its translation: CASSLTLQGNEQYV.

The chain uses TRBV13 and TRBJ1-2; TRBD1 matches at 8 bases. The V and J ends lost 4 bases and 8 bases, in that order; junction bases with no gene match: 15. The CDR3 runs 16 residues. Germline CDR1 is PRHDT and CDR2 is FYEKMQ (reference sequence). The CDR3 DNA sequence: TGTGCCAGCAGCTCACTTGGACAGGGTGGGATGAAAGGCTACACCTTC. It translates to CASSSLGQGGMKGYTF.

The chain has TRBV10-3 and TRBJ1-5, with D unresolved. V lost 3 bases, J lost 5 bases, and 5 bases lay in between. The CDR3 extends over 12 amino acids. Germline CDR1 is ENHRY and CDR2 is SYGVKD. CDR3 sequence reads: CAISDPYQPQHF. CDR3 nucleotide sequence: TGTGCCATCAGTGACCCCTATCAGCCCCAGCATTTT.

This clone has only a few counts. J is TRBJ2-1 and V is TRBV4-3; D gene ambiguous. V was trimmed by 5 bases and J by 8 bases, leaving 22 bases between them. Germline V CDR1 and CDR2: LGHNA, YSLEER. The CDR3 sequence is 16 residues long. Here the CDR3 reads CASSARSIRPADEQFF. CDR3 in DNA: TGCGCCAGCAGCGCAAGATCGATTCGTCCGGCGGATGAGCAGTTCTTC.

This clone was detected a few times. The rearrangement joins TRBV30 to TRBJ1-2; tentatively, D is TRBD1 (5 bases). This CDR3 region has 14 residues. Between the trimmed V and J ends, which lost 1 base and 3 bases, there was a span of 12 bases. Germline V lookup: CDR1 GTSNPN, CDR2 SVGIG (reference sequence). The CDR3: CAWSESREDYGYTF. CDR3 DNA sequence: TGTGCCTGGAGTGAGTCCAGGGAGGACTATGGCTACACCTTC.

In its sample, this clone was seen a few times. The sample contains more than one DNA sequence encoding this CDR3. The J gene is TRBJ2-2, the V gene TRBV5-1; D uncertain. Germline V gene sequence: CDR1 SGHRS, CDR2 YFSETQ. Trimming left V 1 base short and J 2 bases short, with 6 bases between. The CDR3 extends over 14 amino acids. The CDR3 DNA follows: TGCGCCAGCAGCTTGAGCTCTAACACCGGGGAGCTGTTTTTT. Amino acid sequence: CASSLSSNTGELFF.

This clone was picked up a small number of times. The chain uses TRBV5-6 and TRBJ1-2; no clear D gene. Germline V CDR1 and CDR2: SGHDT, YYEEEE. With 2 bases removed from V and 8 bases from J, the gap between germline ends came to 7 bases. The CDR3 has 11 amino acids. CDR3 amino acids: CASSFLGGYTF. CDR3 bases: TGTGCCAGCAGCTTTTTGGGCGGCTACACCTTC. Full variable domain (rest looked up from reference TRBV5-6 and TRBJ1-2): DAGVTQSPTHLIKTRGQQVTLRCSPKSGHDTVSWYQQALGQGPQFIFQYYEEEERQRGNFPDRFSGHQFPNYSSELNVNALLLGDSALYLCASSFLGGYTFGSGTRLTVV.

The genes are TRBV28 and TRBJ1-5, with a possible D match to TRBD1 (5 bases). This CDR3 is built from 13 residues. V lost 8 bases, J lost 10 bases, and 18 bases lay in between. Germline assignment: CDR1 MDHEN and CDR2 SYDVKM. The CDR3 here is CASQGAALDPQHF. Here the CDR3 DNA reads TGTGCCAGCCAAGGGGCGGCCTTGGATCCCCAGCATTTT. The variable domain in full, completed from reference TRBV28 and TRBJ1-5, reads DVKVTQSSRYLVKRTGEKVFLECVQDMDHENMFWYRQDPGLGLRLIYFSYDVKMKEKGDIPEGYSVSREKKERFSLILESASTNQTSMYLCASQGAALDPQHFGDGTRLSIL.

V is TRBV18 and J is TRBJ2-3; D possibly corresponds to TRBD1 (5 bases). Trimming shortened V by 3 bases and J by 4 bases, and 11 bases separated the two germline ends. The V gene's germline CDR1 is KGHSH and CDR2 LQKENI. The CDR3 has 14 amino acids. The CDR3 DNA sequence: TGTGCCAGCTCACCCAGGGATTCGGCAGATACGCAGTATTTT. Translation gives CASSPRDSADTQYF. Full variable domain (outside the CDR3, taken from reference TRBV18 and TRBJ2-3): NAGVMQNPRHLVRRRGQEARLRCSPMKGHSHVYWYRQLPEEGLKFMVYLQKENIIDESGMPKERFSAEFPKEGPSILRIQQVVRGDSAAYFCASSPRDSADTQYFGPGTRLTVL.

The chain employs TRBV30 and TRBJ2-1; 9 bases agree with TRBD1. The germline V gene has CDR1 GTSNPN and CDR2 SVGIG (reference sequence). CDR3 length equals 16 residues. V shed 3 bases, J shed 5 bases, and the junction held 11 bases outside the gene matches. The CDR3 is CAWRTPTGGKNNEQFF. DNA for the CDR3: TGTGCCTGGAGAACCCCAACAGGGGGCAAAAACAATGAGCAGTTCTTC.

The DNA for the CDR3 is TGTGCCAGCAGCTTGCGAGACACAGATACGCAGTATTTT. Translation: CASSLRDTDTQYF. The rearrangement joins TRBV7-9 to TRBJ2-3, with D uncertain. Trimming removed 3 bases from V and 2 bases from J, with 6 bases in between. Germline V gene lookup returns CDR1 SEHNR and CDR2 FQNEAQ (reference sequence). This CDR3 has 13 amino acids.